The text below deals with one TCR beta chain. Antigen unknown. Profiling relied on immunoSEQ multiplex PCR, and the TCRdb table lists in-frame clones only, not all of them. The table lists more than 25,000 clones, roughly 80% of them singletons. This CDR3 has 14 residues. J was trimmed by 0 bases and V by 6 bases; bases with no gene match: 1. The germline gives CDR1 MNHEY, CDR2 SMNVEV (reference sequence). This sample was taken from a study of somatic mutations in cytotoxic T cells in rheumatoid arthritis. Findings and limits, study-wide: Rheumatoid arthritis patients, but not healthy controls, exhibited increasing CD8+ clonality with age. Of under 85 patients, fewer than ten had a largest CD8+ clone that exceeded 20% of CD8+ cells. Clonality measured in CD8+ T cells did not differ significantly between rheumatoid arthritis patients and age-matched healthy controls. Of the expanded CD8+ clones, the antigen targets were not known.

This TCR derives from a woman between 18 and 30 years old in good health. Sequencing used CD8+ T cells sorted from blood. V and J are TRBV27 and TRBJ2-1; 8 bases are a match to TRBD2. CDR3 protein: CASRLAGSYNEQFF. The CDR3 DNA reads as TGTGCCAGCAGGCTAGCGGGCTCCTACAATGAGCAGTTCTTC.